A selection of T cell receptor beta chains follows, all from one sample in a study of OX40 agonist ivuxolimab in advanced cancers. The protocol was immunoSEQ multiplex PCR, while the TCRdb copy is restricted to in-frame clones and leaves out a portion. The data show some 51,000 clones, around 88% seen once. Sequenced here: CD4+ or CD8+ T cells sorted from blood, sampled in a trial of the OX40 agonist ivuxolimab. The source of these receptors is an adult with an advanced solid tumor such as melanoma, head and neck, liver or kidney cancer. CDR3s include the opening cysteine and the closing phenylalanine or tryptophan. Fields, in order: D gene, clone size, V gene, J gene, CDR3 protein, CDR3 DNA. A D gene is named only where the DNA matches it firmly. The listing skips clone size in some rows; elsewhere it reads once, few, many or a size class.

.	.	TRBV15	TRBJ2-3	CATSRDHQIDLLGGPDTQYF	TGTGCCACCAGCAGAGATCATCAAATCGACCTATTGGGCGGCCCAGATACGCAGTATTTT
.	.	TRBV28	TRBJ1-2	CASSPPDPPKGGYTF	TGTGCCAGCAGTCCACCGGATCCTCCCAAGGGCGGCTACACCTTC
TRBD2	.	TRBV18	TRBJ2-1	CASSPPLGGDGYNEQFF	TGTGCCAGCTCACCACCGTTGGGAGGGGATGGCTACAATGAGCAGTTCTTC
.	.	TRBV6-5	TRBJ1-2	CASSYSMGGYTF	TGTGCCAGCAGTTACTCGATGGGTGGCTACACCTTC
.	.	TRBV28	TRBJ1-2	CASSLLAGPNYGYTF	TGTGCCAGCAGTTTATTGGCGGGACCCAACTATGGCTACACCTTC
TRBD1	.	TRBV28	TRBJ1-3	CASSLPGGGLDTIYF	TGTGCCAGCAGTTTACCAGGGGGGGGTCTAGACACCATATATTTT
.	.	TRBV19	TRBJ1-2	CASSPQRRGGYGYTF	TGTGCCAGTAGTCCCCAGCGACGGGGCGGCTATGGCTACACCTTC
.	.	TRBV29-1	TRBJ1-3	CSVEDRYRDKGNTIYF	TGCAGCGTTGAAGATCGTTACCGAGATAAGGGGAACACCATATATTTT
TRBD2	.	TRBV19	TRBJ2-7	CASSVLAGGIYEQYF	TGTGCCAGTAGTGTCCTAGCGGGGGGCATTTACGAGCAGTACTTC
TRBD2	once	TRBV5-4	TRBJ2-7	CASSLGTSGGAVPYF	TGTGCCAGCAGCCTTGGGACTAGTGGGGGGGCTGTTCCGTACTTC
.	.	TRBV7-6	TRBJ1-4	CASSVVGEGDRPQTNEKLFF	TGTGCCAGCAGCGTGGTAGGGGAGGGAGACCGACCTCAAACTAATGAAAAACTGTTTTTT
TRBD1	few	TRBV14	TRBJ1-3	CASSPWTGVSGNTIYF	TGTGCCAGCAGCCCTTGGACAGGCGTCTCTGGAAACACCATATATTTT
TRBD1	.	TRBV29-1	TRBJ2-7	CSVLITGGVEQYF	TGCAGCGTTCTAATAACAGGGGGAGTCGAGCAGTACTTC
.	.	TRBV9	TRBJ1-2	CASSVGGGSYGYTF	TGTGCCAGCAGCGTAGGTGGCGGATCTTATGGCTACACCTTC
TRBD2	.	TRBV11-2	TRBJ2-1	CASSSGLAYNEQFF	TGTGCCAGCAGCTCGGGACTAGCCTACAATGAGCAGTTCTTC
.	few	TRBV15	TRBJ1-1	CATSRGAGLYTEAFF	TGTGCCACCAGCAGAGGGGCAGGCCTTTACACTGAAGCTTTCTTT
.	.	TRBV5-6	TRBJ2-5	CASSRVQGNQETQYF	TGTGCCAGCAGCAGAGTACAGGGTAACCAAGAGACCCAGTACTTC
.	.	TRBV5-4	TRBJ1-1	CASSFNGGETRNTEAFF	TGTGCCAGCAGCTTTAACGGAGGGGAAACAAGGAACACTGAAGCTTTCTTT
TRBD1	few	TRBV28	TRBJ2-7	CASSFGTGRYEQYF	TGTGCCAGCAGTTTTGGGACAGGGAGGTACGAGCAGTACTTC
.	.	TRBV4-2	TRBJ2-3	CASSQDFRGTDTQYF	TGTGCCAGCAGCCAAGATTTCAGGGGCACAGATACGCAGTATTTT
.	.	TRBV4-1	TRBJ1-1	CASSRVSGRDTEAFF	TGCGCCAGCAGCCGGGTGTCGGGGCGAGACACTGAAGCTTTCTTT
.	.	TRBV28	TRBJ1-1	CASRLTVISTEAFF	TGTGCCAGCAGACTTACAGTGATCTCCACTGAAGCTTTCTTT
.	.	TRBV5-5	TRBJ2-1	CASRQRVAPYNEQFF	TGTGCCAGCAGGCAGAGGGTGGCCCCCTACAATGAGCAGTTCTTC
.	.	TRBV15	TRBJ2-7	CATSSGTATYEQYF	TGTGCCACCAGCAGCGGGACGGCGACCTACGAGCAGTACTTC
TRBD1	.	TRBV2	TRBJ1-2	CAIRLPPSGQGAEGYTF	TGTGCCATCCGATTACCCCCCTCGGGACAGGGGGCGGAGGGCTACACCTTC
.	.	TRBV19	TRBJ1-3	CASSIEGARGGNTIYF	TGTGCCAGTAGTATAGAAGGGGCCAGGGGTGGAAACACCATATATTTT
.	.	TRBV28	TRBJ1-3	CASSFLGDDLPGNTIYF	TGTGCCAGCAGTTTTTTAGGGGATGATCTACCTGGAAACACCATATATTTT
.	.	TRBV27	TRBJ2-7	CASAGGQRATYEQYF	TGTGCCAGCGCAGGTGGTCAGAGGGCGACCTACGAGCAGTACTTC
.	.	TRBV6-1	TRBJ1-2	CASSDLPPGNYGYTF	TGTGCCAGCAGTGATTTACCCCCCGGCAACTATGGCTACACCTTC
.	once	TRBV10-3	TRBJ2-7	CATSQGTHEQYF	TGTGCCACCAGCCAGGGAACCCACGAGCAGTACTTC
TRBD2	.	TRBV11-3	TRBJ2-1	CASSLGAGGAYNEQFF	TGTGCCAGCAGCTTAGGGGCGGGAGGGGCCTACAATGAGCAGTTCTTC
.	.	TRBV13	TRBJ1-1	CASSYRQINTEAFF	TGTGCCAGCAGCTATCGCCAGATCAACACTGAAGCTTTCTTT
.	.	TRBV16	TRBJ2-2	CASSPMNTGELFF	TGTGCCAGCAGTCCAATGAACACCGGGGAGCTGTTTTTT
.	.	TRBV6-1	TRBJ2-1	CASVGRVHNEQFF	TGTGCCAGCGTGGGAAGGGTCCACAATGAGCAGTTCTTC
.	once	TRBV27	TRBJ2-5	CASSLEQGMTQYF	TGTGCCAGCAGTTTAGAACAGGGTATGACCCAGTACTTC
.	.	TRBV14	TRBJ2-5	CASSQDAGYETQYF	TGTGCCAGCAGCCAAGATGCAGGGTACGAGACCCAGTACTTC
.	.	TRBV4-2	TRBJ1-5	CASSQSGAGNQPQHF	TGTGCCAGCAGCCAATCCGGGGCGGGCAATCAGCCCCAGCATTTT
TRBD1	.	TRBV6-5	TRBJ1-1	CASRAGTGGWTEAFF	TGTGCCAGCAGAGCCGGGACAGGGGGCTGGACTGAAGCTTTCTTT
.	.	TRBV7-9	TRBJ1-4	CASSSDPDREKLFF	TGTGCCAGCAGCTCTGACCCCGATAGGGAAAAACTGTTTTTT
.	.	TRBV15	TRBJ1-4	CATSRGTATNEKLFF	TGTGCCACCAGCAGAGGGACTGCAACTAATGAAAAACTGTTTTTT
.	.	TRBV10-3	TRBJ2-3	CAISEPGLLTDTQYF	TGTGCCATCAGTGAACCGGGATTACTCACAGATACGCAGTATTTT
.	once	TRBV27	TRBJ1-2	CASSLSIRDYGYTF	TGTGCCAGCAGTTTATCTATCCGTGACTATGGCTACACCTTC
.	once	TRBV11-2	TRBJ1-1	CASSLDRMRNTEAFF	TGTGCCAGCAGCTTAGATCGAATGCGAAACACTGAAGCTTTCTTT
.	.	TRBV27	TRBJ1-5	CASSSRMSRGNQPQHF	TGTGCCAGCAGTTCGCGGATGTCTAGGGGTAATCAGCCCCAGCATTTT
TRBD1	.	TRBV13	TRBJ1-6	CASSLGAAGGSSYNSPLHF	TGTGCCAGCAGCTTAGGCGCGGCAGGGGGAAGCTCCTATAATTCACCCCTCCACTTT
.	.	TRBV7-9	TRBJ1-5	CASSRGNQPQHF	TGTGCCAGCAGTAGGGGTAATCAGCCCCAGCATTTT
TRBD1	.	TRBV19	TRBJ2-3	CASSTNAFRGLGPDTQYF	TGTGCCAGTAGCACGAACGCTTTCAGGGGGCTTGGTCCAGATACGCAGTATTTT
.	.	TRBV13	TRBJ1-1	CASSLWQGSTEAFF	TGTGCCAGCAGCTTATGGCAGGGGAGCACTGAAGCTTTCTTT
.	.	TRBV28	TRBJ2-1	CASFLGFTPHEQFF	TGTGCCAGCTTCCTCGGATTCACCCCCCATGAGCAGTTCTTC
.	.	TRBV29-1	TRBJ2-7	CSVYLEGSYEQYF	TGCAGCGTTTACTTGGAGGGATCGTACGAGCAGTACTTC